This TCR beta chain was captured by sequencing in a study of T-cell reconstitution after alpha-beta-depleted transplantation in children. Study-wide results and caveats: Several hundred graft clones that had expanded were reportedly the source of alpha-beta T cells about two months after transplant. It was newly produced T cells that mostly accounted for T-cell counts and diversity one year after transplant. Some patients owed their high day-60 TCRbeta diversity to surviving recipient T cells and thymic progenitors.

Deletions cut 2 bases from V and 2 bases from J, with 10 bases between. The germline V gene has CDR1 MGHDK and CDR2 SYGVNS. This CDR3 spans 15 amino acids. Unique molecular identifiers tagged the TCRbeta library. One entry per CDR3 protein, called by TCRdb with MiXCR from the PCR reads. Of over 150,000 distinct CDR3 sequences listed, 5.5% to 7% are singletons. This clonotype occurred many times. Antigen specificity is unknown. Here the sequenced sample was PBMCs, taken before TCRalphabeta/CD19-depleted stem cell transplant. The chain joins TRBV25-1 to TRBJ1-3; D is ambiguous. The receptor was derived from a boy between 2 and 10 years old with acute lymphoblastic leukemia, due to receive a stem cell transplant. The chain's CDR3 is CASSEAGSAGNTIYF. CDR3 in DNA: TGTGCCAGCAGTGAAGCAGGTTCGGCTGGAAACACCATATATTTT.